This TCR beta chain is from a study of shared T cell receptors in the human thymus (dated by TCRdb to the early 2020s). Study-wide context: The study examined how self-reactive, shared T-cell receptor alpha chains are generated in the human thymus.

The method was the immunoSEQ multiplex PCR assay. What TCRdb holds here is the immuneACCESS table cut down to in-frame rearrangements. Part of the clones is not present; checked against another copy, under half of the missing clones reflect an unresolved V gene, and the others are unexplained. Recorded for this sample are about 730,000 clones; 70% to 90% of them occurred a single time. The ten top clones hold about 0.011% of the sample. The CDR3 goes from the cysteine to the phenylalanine over 12 residues. Kept here is only the CDR3 DNA, which spans 36 bases and is read in frame from base 1. V and J lose 2 bases and 10 bases, and a span of 9 bases separates them. The germline V gene encodes CDR1 SGHTS and CDR2 YDEGEE. As to this clone: Its specific antigen is unknown. Base qualities are not at hand, and no much larger clone is one base apart.

The same data also went into a second study, on human thymus T cells. That second report states: Immunologically healthy infants undergoing open corrective cardiac surgery for congenital heart defects in Finland were used as donors. Thymus tissue was collected as surgical resects that were removed during corrective cardiac surgery. Both the thymic and the peripheral blood repertoires appeared to show biased V and J gene segment usage. The related research found that thymic TCR repertoires overlapped highly between unrelated individuals. The study characterized TCR alpha and beta repertoires from about 8 infant thymus samples and a few related peripheral blood samples. Donor ages ranged from roughly 6 to 250 days, and the cohort comprised five or six male and two female infants. Thymocytes were mechanically released from the tissue and were stored as pellets of about 9.5-33 million cells at -70 degrees C. A QIAsymphony instrument was used to extract genomic DNA from frozen cell pellets. The immunoSEQ multiplex PCR assay was used to amplify the TCRB and TCRAD loci from a standardized quantity of quality-controlled genomic DNA. Amplicons spanned the V(D)J region at a length sufficient to cover the CDR3 and identify V and J genes. Through the commercial immunoSEQ service, the amplicons were sequenced on an Illumina platform. Primer bias and sequencing errors were corrected as previously described, and TCRAD and TCRB were defined on the basis of the IMGT database. immunoSEQ Analyzer 3.0 and VDJTools were used for repertoire analysis, which covered basic statistics, V/J segment usage, diversity estimates, rarefaction and pairwise overlap. To estimate diversity, the Chao1, ChaoE, Efron-Thisted, Shannon and inverse Simpson indices were applied, and diversity was also estimated on datasets down-sampled to the smallest sample. For repertoire overlap, CDR3 nucleotide sequence, V gene and J gene had to match strictly, and clustering was done by Jaccard-based multidimensional scaling. Thymus samples yielded on average roughly 840,000 unique TCRB clonotypes, compared with 75,000 to 100,000 from blood samples.

The rearrangement joined TRBV5-8 to TRBJ2-2; TRBD2 could be the D gene, as 6 bases match. Material for sequencing was thymocytes. The TCR sequence derives from a girl in the first two years of life with a congenital heart defect. Donor details come from another sample of the same person, matched by shared clones. The CDR3: CASSLGEEELFF. At the DNA level, the sequence is TGTGCCAGCAGCTTAGGGGAGGAGGAGCTGTTTTTT.